The 30 T cell receptor beta chains below were found in one sample sequenced in a study of T cell repertoires in cytomegalovirus infection. Each CDR3 protein gets one entry after TCRdb re-called the reads with MiXCR. Among 370,000 or so distinct CDR3 sequences listed, around a third were seen once. Their specific antigens are unknown. The sample in question was cultured PBMCs, obtained from culture after CMV antigen stimulation. These receptors all come from a human donor in good health (CMV status not recorded). Some clones in this sample may be carry-over from other donors' samples.

The V and J genes are TRBV9 and TRBJ1-3; D gene uncertain. The CDR3 sequence is 15 residues long. Trimming took 0 bases from V and 2 from J, leaving 9 bases between them. Germline V gene data show CDR1 as SGDLS and CDR2 as YYNGEE. CDR3 DNA: TGTGCCAGCAGCGTAGCCGGTCAGACTGGAAACACCATATATTTT. This encodes CASSVAGQTGNTIYF.

The V gene is TRBV7-2, the J gene TRBJ2-2; D assignment may be TRBD1 or TRBD2 (6 bases each). Germline CDR1 reads SGHTA; CDR2 reads FQGNSA. CDR3 length: 15 residues. V lost 4 bases and J lost 4, with 13 bases in between. The CDR3, as DNA: TGTGCCAGCAGCTATAGGTGGGGGGCCACCGGGGAGCTGTTTTTT. Translation gives CASSYRWGATGELFF.

This clonotype was detected only a few times. CDR3 in amino acids: CASSVSGGLYEQYF. The DNA of the CDR3 is TGTGCCAGCAGTGTGAGCGGGGGACTCTACGAGCAGTACTTC. This rearrangement joins TRBV28 to TRBJ2-7; 8 bases fit TRBD2. Germline V gives CDR1 MDHEN, CDR2 SYDVKM. V trimming: 5 bases; J trimming: 3 bases; junction bases outside the gene matches: 6. The CDR3 length is 14 residues.

This sequence joins TRBV7-2 and TRBJ2-1; maybe TRBD2 (6 bases). V shed 5 bases and J shed 11 bases, with 16 bases lying between them. The CDR3 runs 13 residues. The germline gives CDR1 SGHTA, CDR2 FQGNSA. The CDR3 DNA reads as TGTGCCAGCAGCCAAGGGTCCACTAGCCAGCAGTTCTTC. This codes for CASSQGSTSQQFF.

In this sample, this clonotype turned up a few times. The genes are TRBV19 and TRBJ1-2, with 9 bases identical to TRBD1. Germline CDR1 and CDR2: LNHDA and SQIVND (reference sequence). V dropped 6 bases and J dropped 7; count of bases not matched to a gene: 6. This CDR3 comprises 13 residues. CDR3 nucleotides: TGTGCCAGTAGCCCCGACAGGGGGTTTGGCTACACCTTC. It specifies CASSPDRGFGYTF.

This clonotype has a handful of counts. This chain links TRBV15 with TRBJ1-5, with D possibly being TRBD1 (6 bases). The CDR3 is made up of 13 amino acids. Germline V gene data show CDR1 as LNHNV and CDR2 as YYDKDF (reference sequence). The V end lost 8 bases, the J end lost 4 bases, and 12 bases lay between the germline ends. The CDR3: CATRKGENQPQHF. CDR3 nucleotides: TGTGCCACCCGGAAGGGGGAAAATCAGCCCCAGCATTTT.

The genes are TRBV28 and TRBJ1-6; 7 bases fit TRBD1. V lost 2 bases, J lost 9 bases, and 10 bases stayed unmatched. The CDR3 is 16 amino acids. CDR1 is MDHEN, CDR2 SYDVKM, per germline. CDR3 in DNA: TGTGCCAGCAGTTTACCCTCGACAGGGATGGGTTCACCCCTCCACTTT. It specifies CASSLPSTGMGSPLHF.

This rearrangement joins TRBV19 to TRBJ2-3; TRBD2 aligns across 12 bases. Germline V gives CDR1 LNHDA, CDR2 SQIVND (reference sequence). There are 16 residues in the CDR3. Trimming took 8 bases from V and 2 from J; bases not matched to a gene: 8. CDR3 sequence (DNA): TGTGCCAGTGGAAGACTAGCGGGAGTTTCCACAGATACGCAGTATTTT. Protein: CASGRLAGVSTDTQYF. Full variable domain (outside the CDR3, taken from reference TRBV19 and TRBJ2-3): DGGITQSPKYLFRKEGQNVTLSCEQNLNHDAMYWYRQDPGQGLRLIYYSQIVNDFQKGDIAEGYSVSREKKESFPLTVTSAQKNPTAFYLCASGRLAGVSTDTQYFGPGTRLTVL.

The chain joins TRBV10-3 to TRBJ2-1; 8 bases fit TRBD2. The germline V gene has CDR1 ENHRY and CDR2 SYGVKD. Trimming removed 9 bases from V and 6 bases from J; junction bases left unmatched: 10. The length of the CDR3 is 14 residues. In DNA, the CDR3 is TGTGCCATACAGGGAGCTAGCGGGCCCAATGAGCAGTTCTTC. Amino acids: CAIQGASGPNEQFF.

This chain uses TRBV5-4 with TRBJ2-7; D tentatively fits TRBD1 or TRBD2 (5 bases each). The CDR3 runs to 14 residues. Germline V CDR1 and CDR2: SGHNT, YYREEE (reference sequence). V was trimmed by 4 bases and J by 7 bases, leaving 18 bases between them. This chain's CDR3 is CASSTGPYSGEQYV. The CDR3 DNA reads TGTGCCAGCAGCACGGGACCTTACTCGGGAGAGCAGTACGTC.

In its sample, this clonotype was seen many times. The chain employs TRBV7-2 and TRBJ2-7, with D uncertain. CDR3 length: 13 residues. V lost 4 bases and J lost 2, with 9 bases in between. In germline, CDR1 is SGHTA, CDR2 FQGNSA. DNA for the CDR3: TGTGCCAGCAGCTCGCGACCTACCTACGAGCAGTACTTC. This sequence encodes CASSSRPTYEQYF.

The rearrangement links TRBV28 to TRBJ2-3; 8 bases match TRBD1. Germline CDR1 MDHEN, CDR2 SYDVKM. Losses at the gene ends were 5 bases for V and 2 bases for J; bases not matched to a gene: 6. This CDR3 region has 15 residues. CDR3 protein: CASSTRDRLTDTQYF. CDR3 sequence (DNA): TGTGCCAGCAGTACTCGGGACAGGCTCACAGATACGCAGTATTTT.

The table lists this clonotype with a count of one. V is TRBV7-9 and J is TRBJ2-1; either TRBD1 or TRBD2 may fit D (6 bases each). Trimming removed 3 bases from V and 1 base from J, with 19 bases in between. The germline V gene encodes CDR1 SEHNR and CDR2 FQNEAQ (reference sequence). CDR3 size: 18 residues. This CDR3 reads CASSLTVEGGSSYNEQFF. The CDR3 nucleotides read TGTGCCAGCAGCTTGACCGTTGAGGGGGGTAGTTCCTACAATGAGCAGTTCTTC.

This clonotype was detected only a few times. The gene calls are TRBV27 and TRBJ1-1; TRBD1 might be the D (6 bases). The CDR3 contains 14 residues. The V end was cut by 4 bases, the J end by 12 bases, with 21 bases between. CDR1 and CDR2 (germline): MNHEY, SMNVEV (reference sequence). The CDR3 DNA sequence: TGTGCCAGCAGTTCCTACCGGGACACTCTTGTCCCTTTCTTT. Protein product: CASSSYRDTLVPFF.

The V call is TRBV4-1, the J call TRBJ2-3; 10 nucleotides line up with TRBD2. The V gene's germline CDR1 is MGHRA and CDR2 YSYEKL. The CDR3 has 15 amino acids. Trimming cost V 4 bases and J 0 bases; bases outside gene matches: 1. CDR3 sequence (DNA): TGCGCCAGCAGCCGGGGACTAGCGAGCACAGATACGCAGTATTTT. It codes for CASSRGLASTDTQYF.

The chain employs TRBV20-1 and TRBJ2-1, with 9 bases matching TRBD2. The length of the CDR3 is 18 residues. Germline V gives CDR1 DFQATT, CDR2 SNEGSKA (reference sequence). The trim removed 0 bases at V and 2 bases at J, leaving 11 bases unmatched. The CDR3 sequence: CSARDPSGRGRAYNEQFF. In nucleotides, the CDR3 is TGCAGTGCTAGAGACCCCTCGGGCCGCGGGAGGGCCTACAATGAGCAGTTCTTC.

J is TRBJ2-6 and V is TRBV19, with D unclear. This CDR3 has 12 amino acids. Germline CDR1 and CDR2: LNHDA and SQIVND (reference sequence). V shed 6 bases and J shed 4 bases, with 4 bases lying between them. DNA of the CDR3: TGTGCCAGTAGCCAGGGGGCCAACGTCCTGACTTTC. It specifies CASSQGANVLTF.

In this sample, this clonotype turned up many times. The V and J genes are TRBV7-8 and TRBJ2-3; a possible D gene is TRBD2 (6 bases). The V gene's germline CDR1 is SGHVS and CDR2 FQNEAQ. The CDR3 spans 15 residues. Between the trimmed V and J ends, which lost 3 bases and 10 bases, there was a span of 20 bases. The CDR3 here is CASSFTRDKMTSQYF. CDR3 DNA: TGTGCCAGCAGCTTTACGCGGGATAAAATGACTTCGCAGTATTTT.

This rearrangement joins TRBV7-9 to TRBJ2-2; D is unclear. Germline CDR1 is SEHNR and CDR2 is FQNEAQ (reference sequence). This CDR3 has 13 amino acids. Between the trimmed V and J ends, which lost 6 bases and 7 bases, there was a span of 12 bases. The CDR3 bases are TGTGCCAGCAGTCCTCTAAGCGTCGGGGAGCTGTTTTTT. Its protein product is CASSPLSVGELFF. Supplemented by reference TRBV7-9 and TRBJ2-2, the full variable domain reads DTGVSQNPRHKITKRGQNVTFRCDPISEHNRLYWYRQTLGQGPEFLTYFQNEAQLEKSRLLSDRFSAERPKGSFSTLEIQRTEQGDSAMYLCASSPLSVGELFFGEGSRLTVL.

The chain employs TRBV7-6 and TRBJ1-4, with unresolved D. Germline-derived CDR1 and CDR2 are SGHVS and FNYEAQ. The CDR3 contains 12 residues. Trimming removed 6 bases at V and 5 bases at J, with 7 bases between. The CDR3 here is CASSNINEKLFF. The CDR3 DNA reads as TGTGCCAGCAGTAATATCAATGAAAAACTGTTTTTT.

The CDR3 coding sequence is TGTGCCAGCAGCTATGCAGGGAGGGAGACCCAGTACTTC. This sequence encodes CASSYAGRETQYF. The rearrangement links TRBV7-2 to TRBJ2-5, with TRBD2 as a possible D gene (6 bases). The V gene lost 4 bases and the J gene lost 5 bases, with 11 bases spanning the gap. Germline V gene sequence: CDR1 SGHTA, CDR2 FQGNSA. This CDR3 spans 13 amino acids.

Only a few counts were recorded for this clonotype. The genes are TRBV12-3 or TRBV12-4 and TRBJ2-6; 9 positions agree with TRBD1. The CDR3 totals 17 residues. Trimming cost V 5 bases and J 1 base; bases outside gene matches: 6. CDR3 sequence reads: CASSKTGQGSGANVLTF. In nucleotides, the CDR3 is TGTGCCAGCAGTAAGACGGGACAGGGATCTGGGGCCAACGTCCTGACTTTC.

This clonotype was counted ten times or more. This chain connects TRBV7-2 to TRBJ1-3, with D perhaps matching TRBD1 (6 bases). Trimming removed 5 bases at V and 3 bases at J, with 17 bases between. CDR1 SGHTA and CDR2 FQGNSA come from the germline V gene. The CDR3 sequence is 16 residues long. The DNA of the CDR3 is TGTGCCAGCAGCGTCACCCGGGGGCCGTATGGAAACACCATATATTTT. Translated: CASSVTRGPYGNTIYF.

This clonotype came up a few times. The chain recombines TRBV11-2 with TRBJ2-7; D is tentatively TRBD1 or TRBD2 (5 bases each). The CDR3 spans 15 residues. The germline CDR1 and CDR2 sequences are SGHAT and FQNNGV. V lost 1 base, J lost 2 bases, and 12 bases lay in between. The CDR3 bases are TGTGCCAGCAGCTTAGCGGGGACGGCACCCTACGAGCAGTACTTC. Translated: CASSLAGTAPYEQYF.

The genes are TRBV4-1 and TRBJ2-7; 9 nucleotides align to TRBD2. CDR1 is MGHRA, CDR2 YSYEKL, per germline. This CDR3 has 18 residues. With V trimmed by 1 base and J by 0 bases, 10 bases remained unmatched. CDR3 sequence reads: CASSQASGTSIISYEQYF. The CDR3 coding sequence is TGCGCCAGCAGCCAAGCCTCCGGGACTAGCATTATCTCCTACGAGCAGTACTTC.

This clonotype has a handful of counts. The V and J genes are TRBV9 and TRBJ2-4, with a weak D call TRBD1 (6 bases). With 0 bases removed from V and 9 bases from J, the gap between germline ends came to 13 bases. The CDR3 is 14 amino acids. Per the germline V gene, CDR1 is SGDLS and CDR2 is YYNGEE. CDR3 bases: TGTGCCAGCAGCGTAGAGGGGCAGGGGCTCATTCAGTACTTC. Translated: CASSVEGQGLIQYF. The whole variable domain, remainder taken from reference TRBV9 and TRBJ2-4, is DSGVTQTPKHLITATGQRVTLRCSPRSGDLSVYWYQQSLDQGLQFLIQYYNGEERAKGNILERFSAQQFPDLHSELNLSSLELGDSALYFCASSVEGQGLIQYFGAGTRLSVL.

This clonotype occurred many times. The gene calls are TRBV27 and TRBJ1-6; D is possibly TRBD1 (5 bases). This CDR3 spans 15 amino acids. The ends were cut back, 2 bases at V and 6 bases at J, with 11 bases in the middle. Per the germline V gene, CDR1 is MNHEY and CDR2 is SMNVEV (reference sequence). CDR3 nucleotides: TGTGCCAGCAGTTTAATCCAGGGCACTAATTCACCCCTCCACTTT. Translating gives CASSLIQGTNSPLHF.

This sequence joins TRBV7-6 and TRBJ2-1; 9 bases map to TRBD1. Germline-derived CDR1 and CDR2 are SGHVS and FNYEAQ. V lost 6 bases to trimming and J lost 7 bases; unmatched junction nucleotides: 13. The CDR3 runs to 16 residues. The CDR3 sequence is CASSRVEDRGQNEQFF. CDR3 DNA sequence: TGTGCCAGCAGTCGGGTGGAGGACAGGGGACAAAATGAGCAGTTCTTC. The whole variable domain, filled in from reference TRBV7-6 and TRBJ2-1, reads GAGVSQSPRYKVTKRGQDVALRCDPISGHVSLYWYRQALGQGPEFLTYFNYEAQQDKSGLPNDRFSAERPEGSISTLTIQRTEQRDSAMYRCASSRVEDRGQNEQFFGPGTRLTVL.

J is TRBJ1-4 and V is TRBV12-3 or TRBV12-4; D gene uncertain. The CDR3 is 14 residues long. V lost 6 bases, J lost 0 bases, and 8 bases lay in between. The CDR3 region is CASSVVSTNEKLFF. In DNA form, the CDR3 reads TGTGCCAGCAGCGTGGTTTCAACTAATGAAAAACTGTTTTTT.

This CDR3 is CASSQEGGQPQHF. The CDR3 DNA reads TGCGCCAGCAGCCAAGAGGGGGGGCAGCCCCAGCATTTT. This rearrangement joins TRBV4-1 to TRBJ1-5, with D possibly TRBD1 on 5 matching bases. In germline, CDR1 is MGHRA, CDR2 YSYEKL. Trimming cost V 0 bases and J 7 bases, with 7 bases left between them. The CDR3 contains 13 residues.